Sequencing of this T cell receptor (beta chain) was carried out in a study of T cell changes during pregnancy in multiple sclerosis. Here immunoSEQ multiplex PCR was the method, and the copy in TCRdb shows in-frame clones only, minus some. The sample shows around 68,000 clones, 91% of them seen only once. The CDR3 is 15 amino acids. Germline assignment: CDR1 GTSNPN and CDR2 SVGIG (reference sequence). V was trimmed by 2 bases and J by 0 bases, leaving 8 bases between them. The receptor was isolated from a female donor in good health, enrolled as a control in a pregnancy study. The V and J genes are TRBV30 and TRBJ1-6; D gene ambiguous. The material was peripheral blood, obtained after pregnancy. The CDR3 DNA reads as TGTGCCTGGAGTAGGGAGGGCTCCTATAATTCACCCCTCCACTTT. Translating gives CAWSREGSYNSPLHF.